This is a list of T cell receptor beta chains from one sample in a study of T cells in Graves' hyperthyroidism and ophthalmopathy. MiXCR, applied by TCRdb to the multiplex PCR reads, yields one record per CDR3 protein. The sample carries hundreds of thousands of distinct CDR3 sequences, around a fifth recorded once. Material for sequencing was blood. These TCRs come from a woman in her 70s with Graves' ophthalmopathy. Each CDR3 is given with its conserved first and last residue. The D gene is left open where the match is weak. Clone size is stated in some rows and not others, as once, few, many or a class when expanded.

V gene	J gene	D gene	clone size	CDR3 DNA	CDR3 protein
TRBV6-2/TRBV6-3	TRBJ2-7	TRBD2	few	TGTGCCAGCAGTTCCCCAGCGGGAGGGTCCTACGAGCAGTACTTC	CASSSPAGGSYEQYF
TRBV20-1	TRBJ1-5	NA	few	TGCAGTGCTAGTGGACAAACCAATCAGCCCCAGCATTTT	CSASGQTNQPQHF
TRBV5-1	TRBJ1-2	NA	many	TGCGCCAGCAGCTTGCCAGGAGGATATGGCTACACCTTC	CASSLPGGYGYTF
TRBV6-1	TRBJ1-6	NA	NA	TGTGCCAGCAGTACCACACCAACCGGGTCACCCCTCCACTTT	CASSTTPTGSPLHF
TRBV28	TRBJ1-3	NA	few	TGTGCCAGCAGTTTAGATCGAAACACCATATATTTT	CASSLDRNTIYF
TRBV7-9	TRBJ2-7	NA	few	TGTGCCAGCAGCTTGCAGACTAGGAACGAGCAGTACTTC	CASSLQTRNEQYF
TRBV18	TRBJ2-7	NA	NA	TGTGCCAGCTCACAAGTGGATAGTGGCGAGCAGTACTTC	CASSQVDSGEQYF
TRBV5-1	TRBJ1-1	NA	NA	TGCGCCAGCAGCTCAAACCGGGACACTGAAGCTTTCTTT	CASSSNRDTEAFF
TRBV6-1	TRBJ2-7	NA	few	TGTGCCAGCGCCGAACAGGTCAACGAGCAGTACTTC	CASAEQVNEQYF
TRBV2	TRBJ2-2	NA	many	TGTGCCAGCAGTGGGGCAGGGGCCTCCGGGGAGCTGTTTTTT	CASSGAGASGELFF
TRBV5-1	TRBJ2-7	TRBD2	NA	TGCGCCAGCAGCTTGGAAATCACTAGCGGGAACTACGAGCAGTACTTC	CASSLEITSGNYEQYF
TRBV2	TRBJ2-7	NA	many	TGTGCCAGCTTTACGGGAGTCTACGAGCAGTACTTC	CASFTGVYEQYF
TRBV3-1	TRBJ2-2	NA	NA	TGTGCCAGCAGCCAACTGACAGTCACCGGGGAGCTGTTTTTT	CASSQLTVTGELFF
TRBV6-1	TRBJ2-7	NA	NA	TGTGCCAGCAGACCGACCTGGGGTAACTACGAGCAGTACTTC	CASRPTWGNYEQYF
TRBV11-2	TRBJ1-5	NA	few	TGTGCCAGCAGCTTATCTGGAACCAGGGCTCCTCAGCCCCAGCATTTT	CASSLSGTRAPQPQHF
TRBV9	TRBJ2-2	NA	NA	TGTGCCAGCAGCGTCGGGACCCTCCACACCGGGGAGCTGTTTTTT	CASSVGTLHTGELFF
TRBV28	TRBJ1-2	NA	few	TGTGCCAGCAGGTATCTCTCTCTAGGGACTCCCAGTGATGGCTACACCTTC	CASRYLSLGTPSDGYTF
TRBV28	TRBJ1-1	NA	NA	TGTGCCAGCAGTTCCCCGGGACGGTACACTGAAGCTTTCTTT	CASSSPGRYTEAFF
TRBV29-1	TRBJ2-7	TRBD1	NA	TGCAGCGTCCAAACCCCCAGGACAGGGTACGAGCAGTACTTC	CSVQTPRTGYEQYF
TRBV4-1	TRBJ2-7	TRBD2	NA	TGCGCCAGCAGCCAAGATCCTAGCGGGAGTGCCCGAGCGGGGGAGCAGTACTTC	CASSQDPSGSARAGEQYF
TRBV10-3	TRBJ2-1	NA	NA	TGTGCCATCAGTGAGTTGAAGGGGCCCTACAATGAGCAGTTCTTC	CAISELKGPYNEQFF
TRBV29-1	TRBJ1-1	NA	NA	TGCAGCGTTGTGGCGGTGAACACTGAAGCTTTCTTT	CSVVAVNTEAFF
TRBV10-2	TRBJ1-2	NA	few	TGCGCCAGCAGTGAGTTGTACGAAAACTATGGCTACACCTTC	CASSELYENYGYTF
TRBV7-9	TRBJ2-3	TRBD2	NA	TGTGCCAGCAGCCTGAAAAGCGGGGGTAGCACAGATACGCAGTATTTT	CASSLKSGGSTDTQYF
TRBV2	TRBJ1-2	TRBD1	NA	TGTGCCAGCTCGCGCTCGAGGGCAGGGGGCGGCGGCTACACCTTC	CASSRSRAGGGGYTF
TRBV14	TRBJ2-5	NA	NA	TGTGCCAGCAGCCAAGATGGGTTTTATGGGGAAGAGACCCAGTACTTC	CASSQDGFYGEETQYF
TRBV30	TRBJ1-5	NA	NA	TGTGCCTGGAGTGCAACGCCTGGACCGAATCAGCCCCAGCATTTT	CAWSATPGPNQPQHF
TRBV20-1	TRBJ2-1	NA	many	TGCAGTGCCCCGGGACTTTACAATGAGCAGTTCTTC	CSAPGLYNEQFF
TRBV10-3	TRBJ1-1	NA	few	TGTGCCATCAGTGATCGAGGACAGAACACTGAAGCTTTCTTT	CAISDRGQNTEAFF
TRBV6-2/TRBV6-3	TRBJ1-2	NA	NA	TGTGCCAGCAGTTACGTGGCAAGTGGCGGCTACACCTTC	CASSYVASGGYTF
TRBV5-1	TRBJ1-1	NA	NA	TGCGCCAGCAGCTTGGCCGTTTTGAACACTGAAGCTTTCTTT	CASSLAVLNTEAFF
TRBV7-9	TRBJ2-4	TRBD1	NA	TGTGCCAGCAGCCCAAGACCGGGACAGGGGACCAACATTCAGTACTTC	CASSPRPGQGTNIQYF
TRBV11-3	TRBJ2-1	NA	many	TGTGCCAGCAGCCAAAGGTCAGGGAATGAGCAGTTCTTC	CASSQRSGNEQFF
TRBV20-1	TRBJ2-2	NA	NA	TGCAGTGCTAGTCGTTGGGGGGCTATCACCGGGGAGCTGTTTTTT	CSASRWGAITGELFF
TRBV6-1	TRBJ1-2	NA	NA	TGTGCCACGGCTCTTGGGGACGGTGGCCCCGCGTACTATGGCTACACCTTC	CATALGDGGPAYYGYTF
TRBV7-9	TRBJ2-1	TRBD1	NA	TGTGCCAGCAGCCGTCCCGGGACAGGGACGGGGCCCTACAATGAGCAGTTCTTC	CASSRPGTGTGPYNEQFF
TRBV2	TRBJ2-5	TRBD1	NA	TGTGCCAGCACCGAGTACAGGGGGCAAGAGACCCAGTACTTC	CASTEYRGQETQYF
TRBV11-3	TRBJ2-1	TRBD2	NA	TGTGCCAGCAGCTTAGGGGTGGGCGCGGGGGGGGACTACAATGAGCAGTTCTTC	CASSLGVGAGGDYNEQFF
TRBV30	TRBJ1-2	NA	NA	TGTGCCTGGAGTGTACCTACAGGGAACTATGGCTACACCTTC	CAWSVPTGNYGYTF
TRBV2	TRBJ1-1	NA	many	TGTGCCAGCAGTGACCGGGGGTGGGGCACTGAAGCTTTCTTT	CASSDRGWGTEAFF
TRBV27	TRBJ1-2	TRBD1	NA	TGTGCCAGCAGTGCCATTGCTACAGGGGGCGCTGGCTACACCTTC	CASSAIATGGAGYTF
TRBV6-1	TRBJ1-1	NA	many	TGTGCCAGCAGTGAAGCAGGGACATTCTCTGAAGCTTTCTTT	CASSEAGTFSEAFF
TRBV20-1	TRBJ1-4	NA	once	TGCAGCGCTAGTCGTGGGGGTAATGAAAAACTGTTTTTT	CSASRGGNEKLFF
TRBV7-9	TRBJ1-1	NA	NA	TGTGCCAGCAGCTTCCCGGGCCTCAACACTGAAGCTTTCTTT	CASSFPGLNTEAFF
TRBV11-2	TRBJ1-1	NA	many	TGTGCCAGCAGCTTAGAGACTATCACTGAAGCTTTCTTT	CASSLETITEAFF
TRBV5-4	TRBJ2-2	TRBD2	NA	TGTGCCAGCAGCTTGGGCGGGGGCGGGAGGACCACCGGGGAGCTGTTTTTT	CASSLGGGGRTTGELFF
TRBV3-1	TRBJ1-1	TRBD1	NA	TGTGCCAGCACGTCCGGGACAGGGCTGTCGGGCACTGAAGCTTTCTTT	CASTSGTGLSGTEAFF
TRBV30	TRBJ2-3	NA	NA	TGTGCCTGGAGTCGTGGGAGTAAGGCAGATACGCAGTATTTT	CAWSRGSKADTQYF
TRBV6-1	TRBJ2-3	TRBD1	NA	TGTGCCAGCAGTGAGACAGGGGGCCCTTACCCAGATACGCAGTATTTT	CASSETGGPYPDTQYF
TRBV27	TRBJ2-1	TRBD1	many	TGTGCCAGCAGTTTAACCGGGACAGGTCAGTTCTTC	CASSLTGTGQFF
TRBV19	TRBJ1-4	NA	NA	TGTGCCACCCATTTGGGGATTGGCGGAAAACTGTTTTTT	CATHLGIGGKLFF
TRBV20-1	TRBJ2-2	TRBD2	NA	TGCAGTGCGGAATCTAGCGGGAGGGCCGTCGGGGAGCTGTTTTTT	CSAESSGRAVGELFF
TRBV20-1	TRBJ2-7	NA	NA	TGCAGTGCTAGAGATTGGAAGGGGGGGCCCTACGAGCAGTACTTC	CSARDWKGGPYEQYF
TRBV27	TRBJ2-3	NA	NA	TGTGCCAGCAGTTTATCGACAATCCCAGATACGCAGTATTTT	CASSLSTIPDTQYF
TRBV7-9	TRBJ1-1	NA	few	TGTGCCAGCACCAGAACTTCGGACACTGAAGCTTTCTTT	CASTRTSDTEAFF